The T cell receptor (beta chain) under discussion was sequenced for a study of T cell repertoires in cytomegalovirus infection. Study-wide background: Indicated by public TCR beta signatures were CMV infection and matching HLA type.

Points on this clonotype: The antigen is not known.

Each CDR3 protein gets one entry after TCRdb re-called the reads with MiXCR. The sample records fewer than 550,000 distinct CDR3 sequences, approximately 11% being singletons. Study results and limitations: Dominating the ex vivo response were HLA-C-restricted CMV-specific TCR beta clonotypes.

The sequence was collected from a human donor in good health (CMV status not recorded). Some clones in this sample may be carry-over from other donors' samples. Source material: PBMCs.

This CDR3 is CASSPLQGSHRNTEAFF. Written as DNA, the CDR3 is TGTGCCAGCTCACCTCTACAGGGTTCGCACCGGAACACTGAAGCTTTCTTT. This chain joins TRBV18 and TRBJ1-1; possible D gene TRBD1, 6 bases. The CDR3 extends over 17 amino acids. Germline V CDR1 and CDR2: KGHSH, LQKENI. V shed 3 bases and J shed 1 base, with 18 bases lying between them.